The rows below give T cell receptor beta chains drawn from one sample of a study of vaccination and CD4 T cells after COVID-19. A single record per CDR3 protein comes from TCRdb applying MiXCR to the PCR reads. The table has fewer than 15,000 distinct CDR3 sequences, 61% seen once; the top ten hold about 7%. Antigens of these TCRs are unknown. The sample was CD4+ T cells from blood, cultured in vitro. These receptors were obtained from a human donor who had recovered from COVID-19. The CDR3 runs from the conserved cysteine through the conserved F or W. The order of the fields is V gene, J gene, CDR3 length, clone size, D gene, CDR3 protein, CDR3 DNA. A D gene is named only where the DNA matches it firmly. Some rows have no size entry. The others give once, few or many, or a class for an expanded clone.

V: TRBV6-1; J: TRBJ1-5; length: 15; size: -; D: TRBD1; CDR3: CASTRQGYSNQPQHF; DNA: TGTGCCAGCACCCGACAGGGATATAGCAATCAGCCCCAGCATTTT
V: TRBV19; J: TRBJ1-5; length: 16; size: -; D: TRBD1; CDR3: CASENRGSYSNQPQHF; DNA: TGTGCCAGTGAAAACAGGGGATCCTATAGCAATCAGCCCCAGCATTTT
V: TRBV6-2/TRBV6-3; J: TRBJ2-5; length: 22; size: -; D: -; CDR3: CASSYGHGDRRNVVVLQETQYF; DNA: TGTGCCAGCAGTTACGGGCATGGGGACCGCAGAAACGTTGTCGTCCTACAAGAGACCCAGTACTTC
V: TRBV3-1; J: TRBJ1-6; length: 18; size: -; D: -; CDR3: CASSRDLTGALGNSPLHF; DNA: TGTGCCAGCAGCCGTGACCTAACAGGTGCGCTTGGCAATTCACCCCTCCACTTT
V: TRBV6-2/TRBV6-3; J: TRBJ1-5; length: 14; size: -; D: -; CDR3: CASSRGGEAQPQHF; DNA: TGTGCCAGCAGTCGGGGCGGGGAAGCTCAGCCCCAGCATTTT
V: TRBV10-3; J: TRBJ2-7; length: 15; size: large; D: -; CDR3: CAIGPPIQSSYEQYF; DNA: TGTGCCATCGGGCCCCCGATCCAAAGCTCCTACGAGCAGTACTTC
V: TRBV6-1; J: TRBJ1-1; length: 13; size: few; D: -; CDR3: CASREGTKWEAFF; DNA: TGTGCCAGCAGGGAAGGGACTAAGTGGGAAGCTTTCTTT
V: TRBV28; J: TRBJ1-5; length: 15; size: -; D: -; CDR3: CASSLLQELREPQHF; DNA: TGTGCCAGCAGTTTATTACAGGAGCTACGGGAGCCCCAGCATTTT
V: TRBV3-1; J: TRBJ1-5; length: 12; size: -; D: -; CDR3: CASSQGGGPQHF; DNA: TGTGCCAGCAGCCAAGGGGGGGGGCCCCAGCATTTT
V: TRBV4-2; J: TRBJ1-2; length: 14; size: -; D: TRBD1; CDR3: CASSPAGGNYGYTF; DNA: TGTGCCAGCAGCCCCGCAGGGGGCAACTATGGCTACACCTTC
V: TRBV20-1; J: TRBJ1-1; length: 16; size: -; D: -; CDR3: CSAISVGGNMNTEAFF; DNA: TGCAGTGCTATTTCGGTGGGGGGGAACATGAACACTGAAGCTTTCTTT
V: TRBV6-4; J: TRBJ2-5; length: 14; size: -; D: TRBD1; CDR3: CASSRQGFPETQYF; DNA: TGTGCCAGCAGTAGACAGGGGTTCCCAGAGACCCAGTACTTC
V: TRBV7-2; J: TRBJ2-5; length: 14; size: -; D: -; CDR3: CASSLGAVQETQYF; DNA: TGTGCCAGCAGCTTAGGTGCAGTACAAGAGACCCAGTACTTC
V: TRBV20-1; J: TRBJ2-1; length: 14; size: -; D: TRBD2; CDR3: CSVAGTSGTEEQFF; DNA: TGCAGTGTCGCGGGGACTAGCGGGACGGAGGAGCAGTTCTTC
V: TRBV11-2; J: TRBJ1-6; length: 14; size: -; D: TRBD1; CDR3: CASTQTGGNSPLHF; DNA: TGTGCCAGCACCCAGACAGGGGGCAACTCACCCCTCCACTTT
V: TRBV6-1; J: TRBJ2-7; length: 15; size: -; D: -; CDR3: CASSEEPIRDYEQYF; DNA: TGTGCCAGCAGTGAAGAGCCCATACGGGACTACGAGCAGTACTTC
V: TRBV10-1; J: TRBJ2-3; length: 9; size: -; D: -; CDR3: CATTDTQYF; DNA: TGCGCCACCACAGATACGCAGTATTTT
V: TRBV6-5; J: TRBJ1-5; length: 13; size: once; D: -; CDR3: CASSWGGDQPQHF; DNA: TGTGCCAGCAGTTGGGGGGGCGATCAGCCCCAGCATTTT
V: TRBV7-9; J: TRBJ2-7; length: 13; size: -; D: -; CDR3: CASSLVGTNEQYF; DNA: TGTGCCAGCAGCTTAGTCGGGACAAACGAGCAGTACTTC